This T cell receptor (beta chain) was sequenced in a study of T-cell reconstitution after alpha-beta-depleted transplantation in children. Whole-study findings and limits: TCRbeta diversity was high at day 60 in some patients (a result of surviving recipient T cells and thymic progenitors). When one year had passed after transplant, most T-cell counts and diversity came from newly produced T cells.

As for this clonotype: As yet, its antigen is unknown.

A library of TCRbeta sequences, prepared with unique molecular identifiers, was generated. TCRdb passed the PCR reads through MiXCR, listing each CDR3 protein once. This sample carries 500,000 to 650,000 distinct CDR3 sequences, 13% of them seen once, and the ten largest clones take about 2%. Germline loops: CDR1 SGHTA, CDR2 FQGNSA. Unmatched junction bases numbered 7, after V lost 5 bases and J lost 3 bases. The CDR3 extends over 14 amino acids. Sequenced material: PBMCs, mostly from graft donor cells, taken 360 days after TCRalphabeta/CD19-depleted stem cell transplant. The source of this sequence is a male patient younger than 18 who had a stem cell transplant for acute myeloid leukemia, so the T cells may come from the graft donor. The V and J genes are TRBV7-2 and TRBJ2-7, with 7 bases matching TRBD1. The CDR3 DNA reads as TGTGCCAGCAGCATGCGACAGGGCGTCTACGAGCAGTACTTC. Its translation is CASSMRQGVYEQYF.